This TCR beta chain was retrieved from a study of blood T cell repertoires in COVID-19. On the study more broadly: Spain, Italy and the United States supplied samples that represented acute and convalescent COVID-19.

Here immunoSEQ multiplex PCR was the method, and the copy in TCRdb shows in-frame clones only, minus some. This table has about 270,000 clones, around 88% appearing once. The source material was PBMCs or T cells enriched from blood (not recorded which). This TCR was recovered from a woman between 40 and 55 years old with acute COVID-19.

CDR3 region: CASSQGGTGKGYEQYF. The CDR3 nucleotides read TGTGCCAGCAGCCAAGGTGGGACAGGGAAGGGATACGAGCAGTACTTC. This chain uses TRBV3-1 (or the pseudogene TRBV3-2) with TRBJ2-7; TRBD1 matches at 9 bases. After removal of 1 base from V and 4 bases from J, the junction contained 8 bases not matched to a gene. The CDR3 is 16 amino acids. Germline lookup yields CDR1 LGHDT and CDR2 YNNKEL (reference sequence).